This TCR beta chain was identified in a study of blood T cell repertoires in COVID-19. The overall study: Sources were T cells, B-cell-depleted T cells, or PBMCs; the material itself was cDNA or gDNA.

Per the authors' pipeline: Amplification of reference gene primers was used by the study to estimate nucleated cell counts. Profiling relied on immunoSEQ multiplex PCR, and the TCRdb table lists in-frame clones only, not all of them. Clonal size and the V and J genes are those of that table, whereas D and trimming came from the DNA. The table shows about 120,000 clones, with around 91% occurring only once. Material: peripheral blood. The receptor comes from a man in his 70s with active or convalescent COVID-19.

For the CDR3, the DNA is TGTGCCAGCAGTGTACAGGATTTAGGGGGCTACACCTTC. This codes for CASSVQDLGGYTF. The rearrangement uses TRBV2 and TRBJ1-2, with D possibly TRBD1 on 5 matching bases. CDR1 and CDR2 from the germline V gene are SNHLY and FYNNEI. V dropped 4 bases and J dropped 8 bases, with 14 bases sitting between them. The CDR3 loop spans 13 amino acids.